These T cell receptor beta chains were read from a single sample in a study of cytomegalovirus exposure and HLA in healthy donors. TCRdb keeps only in-frame clones here, not all; method: immunoSEQ multiplex PCR. Counted here are roughly 150,000 clones, roughly 70% occurring once; the ten biggest clones make up about 10%. Material for sequencing was PBMCs. The receptors here all came from a young man in good health and CMV-seropositive. CDR3s include the opening cysteine and the closing phenylalanine or tryptophan. A D gene is named only where the DNA matches it firmly. Size is omitted from some rows. Given values are once, few, many or a class for expanded clones.

>15|TRBV7-6|NA|TRBJ2-1|NA
CASSLAQGIVDEQFF
TGTGCCAGCAGCTTAGCACAGGGTATTGTAGATGAGCAGTTCTTC
>13|TRBV6-5|NA|TRBJ1-1|NA
CASTLQGRTEAFF
TGTGCCAGCACCCTACAGGGTAGAACTGAAGCTTTCTTT
>15|TRBV5-8|NA|TRBJ2-7|NA
CASSLLSQSPYEQYF
TGTGCCAGCAGCTTGTTATCACAGAGCCCCTACGAGCAGTACTTC
>15|TRBV2|NA|TRBJ2-2|NA
CASSEELASTGELFF
TGTGCCAGCAGTGAAGAATTAGCGAGTACCGGGGAGCTGTTTTTT
>17|TRBV25-1|TRBD2|TRBJ2-7|NA
CASSETRTSGRLGEQYF
TGTGCCAGCAGTGAAACTAGGACTAGCGGGAGACTAGGCGAGCAGTACTTC
>13|TRBV5-5|TRBD1|TRBJ2-3|NA
CASSLTGVDTQYF
TGTGCCAGCAGTTTAACAGGGGTTGATACGCAGTATTTT
>16|TRBV28|TRBD2|TRBJ2-5|NA
CASYPPSGRPQETQYF
TGTGCCAGCTACCCCCCTAGCGGGAGGCCCCAAGAGACCCAGTACTTC
>13|TRBV5-4|NA|TRBJ1-2|NA
CASSFGENYGYTF
TGTGCCAGCAGCTTTGGGGAGAACTATGGCTACACCTTC
>18|TRBV2|TRBD2|TRBJ2-5|NA
CASSVVPPTSGSQETQYF
TGTGCCAGCAGTGTGGTACCCCCGACTAGCGGGAGCCAAGAGACCCAGTACTTC
>14|TRBV19|NA|TRBJ1-4|NA
CASSPGATNEKLFF
TGTGCCAGTAGCCCGGGAGCAACTAATGAAAAACTGTTTTTT
>18|TRBV7-8|TRBD1|TRBJ2-7|once
CASSLPVRLRGTEGEQYF
TGTGCCAGCAGCTTACCGGTGCGACTCAGGGGGACAGAAGGCGAGCAGTACTTC
>11|TRBV5-6|NA|TRBJ2-1|NA
CASSTYNEQFF
TGTGCCAGCAGCACTTATAATGAGCAGTTCTTC
>15|TRBV11-3|TRBD2|TRBJ2-3|NA
CASSGLAGVPDTQYF
TGTGCCAGCAGCGGACTAGCGGGAGTGCCAGATACGCAGTATTTT
>13|TRBV10-1|TRBD1|TRBJ2-7|NA
CASSRDRGEEQYF
TGCGCCAGCAGTAGGGACAGGGGAGAAGAGCAGTACTTC
>14|TRBV7-8|TRBD2|TRBJ2-7|once
CASSPRTSSYEQYF
TGTGCCAGCAGCCCCCGGACTAGCTCCTACGAGCAGTACTTC
>15|TRBV9|TRBD1|TRBJ1-4|NA
CASSLRQGAYEKLFF
TGTGCCAGCAGCCTGCGACAGGGGGCTTATGAAAAACTGTTTTTT
>13|TRBV6-1|TRBD2|TRBJ2-5|NA
CASTLAGEKTQYF
TGTGCCAGCACGCTAGCGGGAGAAAAGACCCAGTACTTC
>18|TRBV2|TRBD1|TRBJ2-1|few
CASSGPRDRDSAYNEQFF
TGTGCCAGCAGTGGCCCAAGGGACAGGGATTCTGCCTACAATGAGCAGTTCTTC
>15|TRBV19|TRBD1|TRBJ1-1|NA
CASSTPRTGNTEAFF
TGTGCCAGTAGTACCCCCCGGACAGGGAACACTGAAGCTTTCTTT
>18|TRBV19|NA|TRBJ2-4|once
CASSIVGEQTLAKNIQYF
TGTGCCAGTAGTATAGTCGGGGAACAGACTTTAGCCAAAAACATTCAGTACTTC
>14|TRBV7-2|NA|TRBJ2-7|NA
CASSLVLKNYEQYF
TGTGCCAGCAGCTTAGTCCTAAAAAACTACGAGCAGTACTTC
>17|TRBV27|NA|TRBJ2-2|few
CASSLGFTGANTGELFF
TGTGCCAGCAGTTTAGGCTTTACGGGAGCGAACACCGGGGAGCTGTTTTTT
>16|TRBV18|NA|TRBJ2-3|once
CASSPTPGEGTDTQYF
TGTGCCAGCTCACCGACACCAGGGGAAGGCACAGATACGCAGTATTTT
>15|TRBV30|TRBD1|TRBJ2-2|NA
CAWDRGWANTGELFF
TGTGCCTGGGACAGGGGTTGGGCGAACACCGGGGAGCTGTTTTTT
>14|TRBV30|NA|TRBJ1-5|NA
CASRGADSDQPQHF
TGTGCCTCAAGGGGAGCGGACAGCGATCAGCCCCAGCATTTT
>13|TRBV6-4|NA|TRBJ1-6|few
CASSERDNSPLHF
TGTGCCAGCAGTGAACGGGATAATTCACCCCTCCACTTT
>14|TRBV9|TRBD1|TRBJ1-2|NA
CASSDGTGRRGYTF
TGTGCCAGCAGCGACGGGACAGGACGACGAGGCTACACCTTC
>17|TRBV19|TRBD2|TRBJ2-7|NA
CASTLGTSGSGSYEQYF
TGTGCCAGTACTTTAGGGACTAGCGGGAGTGGGAGCTACGAGCAGTACTTC
>15|TRBV19|NA|TRBJ1-1|few
CASSIVPAKNAEAFF
TGTGCCAGTAGTATAGTCCCCGCGAAGAATGCTGAAGCTTTCTTT
>15|TRBV6-6|TRBD1|TRBJ2-1|few
CASSERQGSYNEQFF
TGTGCCAGCAGCGAGAGACAGGGCTCATACAATGAGCAGTTCTTC
>14|TRBV5-4|TRBD1|TRBJ1-1|NA
CASSYDRVGSEAFF
TGTGCCAGCAGTTACGACAGGGTGGGTTCTGAAGCTTTCTTT
>14|TRBV9|TRBD1|TRBJ2-7|NA
CASSVGGQAYEQYF
TGTGCCAGCAGCGTAGGGGGACAGGCCTACGAGCAGTACTTC
>18|TRBV21-1|NA|TRBJ1-5|few
CASSPWDRGPEPNQPQHF
TGTGCCAGCAGCCCCTGGGACAGGGGGCCGGAGCCGAATCAGCCCCAGCATTTT
>19|TRBV15|TRBD1|TRBJ1-5|NA
CATSSDRRQGLWSNQPQHF
TGTGCCACCAGCAGCGACCGACGACAGGGGTTGTGGAGCAATCAGCCCCAGCATTTT
>14|TRBV5-1|NA|TRBJ2-7|NA
CASSLVRGSYEQYF
TGCGCCAGCAGCTTGGTTAGGGGTAGCTACGAGCAGTACTTC
>16|TRBV19|TRBD1|TRBJ1-5|NA
CASSMRDRGQNQPQHF
TGTGCCAGTAGTATGAGGGACAGGGGACAGAATCAGCCCCAGCATTTT
>13|TRBV6-6|TRBD1|TRBJ1-2|NA
CASSHDRDYGYTF
TGTGCCAGCAGCCACGACAGGGACTATGGCTACACCTTC
>16|TRBV5-1|TRBD2|TRBJ2-7|NA
CASSMGLAESSYEQYF
TGCGCCAGCAGCATGGGACTAGCGGAGAGCTCCTACGAGCAGTACTTC
>14|TRBV5-1|NA|TRBJ1-1|NA
CASSLAAGNTEAFF
TGCGCCAGCAGCTTAGCGGCGGGTAACACTGAAGCTTTCTTT
>14|TRBV19|TRBD1|TRBJ1-2|NA
CASIGTGWGYGYTF
TGTGCCAGTATTGGGACAGGGTGGGGCTATGGCTACACCTTC
>14|TRBV7-9|TRBD1|TRBJ1-1|NA
CASSPTGVNTEAFF
TGTGCCAGCAGCCCTACAGGGGTGAACACTGAAGCTTTCTTT
>15|TRBV6-5|TRBD1|TRBJ2-7|few
CASKAGQASAYEQYF
TGTGCCAGCAAAGCCGGACAGGCGTCAGCCTACGAGCAGTACTTC
>12|TRBV19|TRBD1|TRBJ2-1|NA
CASTRQGYEQFF
TGTGCCAGTACCCGACAGGGATATGAGCAGTTCTTC
>17|TRBV9|TRBD2|TRBJ2-1|NA
CASSVGGSGDTSNEQFF
TGTGCCAGCAGCGTAGGTGGTAGCGGGGACACTTCAAATGAGCAGTTCTTC
>13|TRBV27|NA|TRBJ2-2|NA
CASSLTYTGELFF
TGTGCCAGCAGTCTAACGTACACCGGGGAGCTGTTTTTT
>14|TRBV6-1|NA|TRBJ1-5|NA
CASKEQGEGQPQHF
TGTGCCAGCAAAGAGCAAGGGGAGGGTCAGCCCCAGCATTTT
>15|TRBV7-8|NA|TRBJ1-1|few
CASSRTGQLNTEAFF
TGTGCCAGCAGCCGAACCGGACAGCTGAACACTGAAGCTTTCTTT
>15|TRBV4-1|TRBD2|TRBJ2-7|NA
CASSPGLAGVHEQYF
TGCGCCAGCAGCCCCGGACTAGCGGGAGTACACGAGCAGTACTTC
>14|TRBV6-6|NA|TRBJ1-4|NA
CASSPQSVREKLFF
TGTGCCAGCAGCCCCCAATCGGTTCGAGAAAAACTGTTTTTT
>15|TRBV6-4|TRBD2|TRBJ2-3|NA
CASSVTGGSTDTQYF
TGTGCCAGCAGTGTAACGGGAGGGAGCACAGATACGCAGTATTTT
>16|TRBV7-3|NA|TRBJ1-6|NA
CASSLIGGAGNSPLHF
TGTGCCAGCAGCTTAATCGGGGGGGCGGGTAATTCACCCCTCCACTTT
>15|TRBV7-3|TRBD2|TRBJ2-7|few
CASSSLAGGSYEQYF
TGTGCCAGCAGCTCTCTAGCGGGAGGGTCCTACGAGCAGTACTTC